Presented here are 2 T cell receptor beta chains from one specimen sequenced in a study of blood T cell repertoires in COVID-19. Using immunoSEQ multiplex PCR, the repertoire was profiled, and TCRdb retains in-frame clones only, with some absent. The sample contains 6,400 or so clones, 70% to 75% of which appear only once. Sequencing input: peripheral blood. All receptors derive from a man in his sixties with acute or convalescent COVID-19.

J is TRBJ2-7 and V is TRBV14; possible D gene TRBD1, 6 bases. Per germline, CDR1 SGHDN and CDR2 FVKESK. Between the trimmed V and J ends, which lost 0 bases and 6 bases, there was a span of 15 bases. The CDR3 covers 15 residues. CDR3 residues: CASSQEFRGRTEQYF. The CDR3, as DNA: TGTGCCAGCAGCCAAGAGTTCAGGGGAAGGACCGAGCAGTACTTC. Together with reference TRBV14 and TRBJ2-7, the CDR3 gives the full variable domain: EAGVTQFPSHSVIEKGQTVTLRCDPISGHDNLYWYRRVMGKEIKFLLHFVKESKQDESGMPNNRFLAERTGGTYSTLKVQPAELEDSGVYFCASSQEFRGRTEQYFGPGTRLTVT.

The chain has TRBV5-5 and TRBJ2-1, with 15 nucleotides matching TRBD2. After removal of 4 bases from V and 2 bases from J, the junction contained 4 bases not matched to a gene. The CDR3 contains 17 residues. Per the germline V gene, CDR1 is SGHKS and CDR2 is YYEKEE (reference sequence). This CDR3 is CASSTGLAGGPYNEQFF. CDR3 DNA: TGTGCCAGCAGCACCGGACTAGCGGGGGGGCCCTACAATGAGCAGTTCTTC.